The 20 T cell receptor beta chains listed next were all sequenced from one sample in a study of T cells after yellow fever vaccination. TCRdb re-analysed the 5' RACE reads in MiXCR, keeping a single row per CDR3 protein. The sample shows 300,000 or so distinct CDR3 sequences, about 6.9% of them seen only once. Sequencing was performed on PBMCs, taken approximately 47 days after the first yellow fever vaccination. The receptors were gathered from a man aged 18 to 35 who received the YFV17D yellow fever vaccine.

This clonotype was detected only a few times. V and J are TRBV5-4 and TRBJ1-3; D is uncertain. The CDR3 runs 16 residues. From germline, CDR1 is SGHNT and CDR2 YYREEE (reference sequence). V was trimmed by 4 bases and J by 0 bases, leaving 14 bases between them. As DNA, the CDR3 is TGTGCCAGCAGCCTCCCGGGCAGGAGCTCTGGAAACACCATATATTTT. Translation: CASSLPGRSSGNTIYF.

V usage is TRBV11-1 and J usage is TRBJ2-5; D gene ambiguous. Trimming took 5 bases from V and 7 from J, leaving 17 bases between them. The CDR3 contains 14 residues. CDR1 and CDR2 (germline): SGHAT, FQDESV (reference sequence). CDR3 amino acids: CASSQLPPRVTQYF. The CDR3 DNA reads as TGTGCCAGCAGCCAATTGCCACCCCGGGTGACCCAGTACTTC.

The sample holds a few counts of this clonotype. The rearrangement uses TRBV6-2 or TRBV6-3 and TRBJ1-6, with D unresolved. Trimming took off 6 bases at V and 5 bases at J, with 20 bases between the two ends. The CDR3 has 17 residues. Per germline, CDR1 MNHEY and CDR2 SVGEGT. The CDR3 here is CASRDVYLDLNNSPLHF. CDR3 nucleotides: TGTGCCAGCAGAGACGTATACTTGGACCTCAATAATTCACCCCTCCACTTT.

This clonotype was detected only a few times. The V and J genes are TRBV7-2 and TRBJ2-7, with D possibly TRBD1 on 5 matching bases. The CDR3 totals 14 residues. Germline values: CDR1 SGHTA, CDR2 FQGNSA. Trimming cost V 5 bases and J 0 bases, with 11 bases left between them. This CDR3 is CASSPQGGSYEQYV. The CDR3 DNA reads TGTGCCAGCAGCCCCCAGGGCGGCTCCTACGAGCAGTACGTC.

In this sample, this clonotype turned up a few times. This chain's CDR3 is CASSVGTNQPQHF. The CDR3 DNA reads TGTGCCAGCAGCGTAGGCACGAATCAGCCCCAGCATTTT. The gene calls are TRBV9 and TRBJ1-5; D not certain. This CDR3 region has 13 residues. Germline CDR1 SGDLS, CDR2 YYNGEE. V was cut by 0 bases and J by 4 bases, with 5 bases left in between. Full variable domain (missing parts from reference TRBV9 and TRBJ1-5): DSGVTQTPKHLITATGQRVTLRCSPRSGDLSVYWYQQSLDQGLQFLIQYYNGEERAKGNILERFSAQQFPDLHSELNLSSLELGDSALYFCASSVGTNQPQHFGDGTRLSIL.

V is TRBV4-1 and J is TRBJ1-3; D is perhaps TRBD1 (6 bases). With 2 bases removed from V and 1 base from J, the gap between germline ends came to 18 bases. From germline, CDR1 is MGHRA and CDR2 YSYEKL. There are 18 residues in the CDR3. CDR3 nucleotides: TGCGCCAGCAGCCAAATAATGTTACAGGGACCTTCTGGAAACACCATATATTTT. Protein: CASSQIMLQGPSGNTIYF.

This clonotype was seen many times. The chain has TRBV4-3 and TRBJ1-2; weak D call: TRBD1 (5 bases). This CDR3 is built from 16 residues. Germline CDR1 and CDR2: LGHNA and YSLEER. The germline V and J ends were trimmed by 0 bases and 3 bases, with 14 bases remaining between them. The CDR3 loop is CASSQDRSGPYYGYTF. Written as DNA, the CDR3 is TGCGCCAGCAGCCAAGACCGCTCGGGACCGTACTATGGCTACACCTTC.

This clonotype was counted ten times or more. CDR3 in amino acids: CASSARTGQYTYEQYF. The DNA for the CDR3 is TGCGCCAGCAGCGCCCGGACAGGGCAATACACCTACGAGCAGTACTTC. The gene calls are TRBV5-1 and TRBJ2-7; 8 bases map to TRBD1. Trimming at V came to 4 bases and at J to 2 bases, leaving 11 bases not matched to a gene. Germline lookup yields CDR1 SGHRS and CDR2 YFSETQ. This CDR3 spans 16 amino acids.

This clonotype was seen a few times. The V gene is TRBV11-1, the J gene TRBJ2-6; 10 bases align to TRBD1. J gave up 1 base and V 2 bases, and 5 bases lay outside the gene matches. In germline, CDR1 is SGHAT, CDR2 FQDESV (reference sequence). This CDR3 has 18 amino acids. CDR3 in amino acids: CASSLRDRGSSGANVLTF. The CDR3 DNA sequence: TGTGCCAGCAGCTTACGGGACAGGGGTAGTTCTGGGGCCAACGTCCTGACTTTC.

In its sample, this clonotype was seen many times. This chain links TRBV7-6 with TRBJ2-7, with D perhaps TRBD1 or TRBD2 (6 bases each). V lost 5 bases to trimming and J lost 3 bases, with 20 bases between them. The germline gives CDR1 SGHVS, CDR2 FNYEAQ. CDR3 length equals 16 residues. In nucleotides, the CDR3 is TGTGCCAGCAGCAACCGCGAAGGAGGGGGTAACTACGAGCAGTACTTC. Translated, it gives CASSNREGGGNYEQYF.

In this sample, this clonotype turned up many times. The CDR3 sequence: CASSHTAGEQPQHF. As DNA, the CDR3 is TGTGCCAGCAGCCATACAGCAGGGGAACAGCCCCAGCATTTT. V usage is TRBV7-9 and J usage is TRBJ1-5, with a weak D call TRBD1 (6 bases). Trimming removed 5 bases from V and 7 bases from J, with 15 bases in between. This CDR3 is 14 amino acids long. From germline, CDR1 is SEHNR and CDR2 FQNEAQ (reference sequence).

The genes are TRBV5-6 and TRBJ1-5, with a weak D call TRBD1 (5 bases). Trimming cost V 5 bases and J 6 bases, with 18 bases left between them. Germline CDR1 and CDR2: SGHDT and YYEEEE. The CDR3 extends over 15 amino acids. For the CDR3, the DNA is TGTGCCAGCAGTCAAGGGACTGCGGGGGGTCAGCCCCAGCATTTT. Encoded protein: CASSQGTAGGQPQHF.

In its sample, this clonotype was seen many times. The chain carries TRBV20-1 and TRBJ2-5, with D perhaps TRBD2 (6 bases). Germline assignment: CDR1 DFQATT and CDR2 SNEGSKA (reference sequence). The CDR3 runs to 11 residues. V lost 4 bases and J lost 5, with 8 bases in between. CDR3 coding DNA: TGCAGTGCTACGGGGAGGGAGACCCAGTACTTC. Protein product: CSATGRETQYF.

Note on this clonotype: The junction differs from germline at one of its ends, possibly a read error. The rearrangement links TRBV7-7 to TRBJ2-2, with TRBD2 as a possible D gene (6 bases). Germline-derived CDR1 and CDR2 are SSHAT and FNYEAQ (reference sequence). The CDR3 has 15 residues. This CDR3 reads CASSPPGGVTGELFF. Written as DNA, the CDR3 is TGTGCTAGCAGCCCCCCCGGAGGGGTCACCGGGGAGCTGTTTTTT. The whole variable domain, filled in from reference TRBV7-7 and TRBJ2-2, reads GAGVSQSPRYKVTKRGQDVTLRCDPISSHATLYWYQQALGQGPEFLTYFNYEAQPDKSGLPSDRFSAERPEGSISTLTIQRTEQRDSAMYRCASSPPGGVTGELFFGEGSRLTVL.

This clonotype was counted between two and nine times. The chain has TRBV7-9 and TRBJ2-5; maybe TRBD2 (6 bases). The V end lost 4 bases, the J end lost 5 bases, and 20 bases lay between the germline ends. The CDR3 covers 16 residues. Germline assignment: CDR1 SEHNR and CDR2 FQNEAQ (reference sequence). The CDR3 loop is CASSSTWGSGYETQYF. CDR3 DNA: TGTGCCAGCAGCTCAACCTGGGGTAGCGGCTACGAGACCCAGTACTTC.

This clonotype was counted only a few times. The V call is TRBV6-1, the J call TRBJ1-5, with a weak D call TRBD1 (5 bases). The V and J ends lost 6 bases and 2 bases respectively, with 14 bases between them. The CDR3 runs 15 residues. Germline V CDR1 and CDR2: MNHNS, SASEGT. Here the CDR3 DNA reads TGTGCCAGCAGCCGCAATGCGGGGGGCAATCAGCCCCAGCATTTT. This encodes CASSRNAGGNQPQHF.

Turning to this clonotype: A junction boundary mismatches the germline segment, possibly from a read error. The gene calls are TRBV20-1 and TRBJ1-5; D possibly corresponds to TRBD1 (6 bases). The CDR3 extends over 13 amino acids. Germline V gives CDR1 DFQATT, CDR2 SNEGSKA (reference sequence). CDR3 DNA sequence: TGCAGTGCAAGAGCAGGGGGCAATCAGCCCCAGCATTTT. Residues: CSARAGGNQPQHF.

This chain uses TRBV7-2 with TRBJ1-1; unclear D gene. V gave up 2 bases and J gave up 3 bases, with 4 bases separating them. This CDR3 comprises 12 residues. Germline-derived CDR1 and CDR2 are SGHTA and FQGNSA. The CDR3 loop reads CASSLSYTEAFF. The CDR3 nucleotides read TGTGCCAGCAGCTTATCGTACACTGAAGCTTTCTTT.

The chain joins TRBV5-4 to TRBJ2-3; TRBD1 agrees at 10 bases. Germline CDR1 SGHNT, CDR2 YYREEE (reference sequence). The CDR3 consists of 16 residues. V lost 3 bases to trimming and J lost 5 bases; unmatched junction nucleotides: 9. CDR3: CASSSRQGAGGDTQYF. The CDR3 nucleotides read TGTGCCAGCAGCTCCAGACAGGGGGCAGGAGGAGATACGCAGTATTTT.

V gene TRBV29-1 combines with J gene TRBJ1-3, with D unclear. The germline gives CDR1 SQVTM, CDR2 ANQGSEA. The CDR3 length is 14 residues. Trimming shortened V by 4 bases and J by 0 bases, and 10 bases separated the two germline ends. The CDR3 is CSVVGPISGNTIYF. The CDR3 DNA is TGCAGCGTTGTAGGCCCGATCTCTGGAAACACCATATATTTT.